The 18 T cell receptor beta chains below come from one sample, sequenced in a study of blood T cell repertoires in COVID-19. Produced via immunoSEQ multiplex PCR; TCRdb's table is partial and in-frame only. The sample lists nearly 300,000 clones; approximately 84% were seen once. The sequenced material came from peripheral blood. These receptors were collected from a human donor with COVID-19, enrolled during active disease. The donor label of this sample is uncertain.

The sample holds a few counts of this clone. This chain uses TRBV5-8 with TRBJ1-1, with TRBD1 identical over 8 bases. This CDR3 has 14 amino acids. The ends lost 0 bases at V and 10 bases at J; junction bases unmatched: 8. Germline assignment: CDR1 SGHTS and CDR2 YDEGEE. The CDR3 is CASSLDVGQGLAFF. DNA for the CDR3: TGTGCCAGCAGCTTGGATGTAGGACAGGGATTAGCTTTCTTT.

The rearrangement links TRBV3-1 (or the pseudogene TRBV3-2) to TRBJ2-2; tentative D call: TRBD1 (5 bases). Trimming shortened V by 1 base and J by 3 bases, and 18 bases separated the two germline ends. Germline loops: CDR1 LGHDT, CDR2 YNNKEL (reference sequence). The CDR3 is 18 amino acids. The CDR3 reads CASSQVGRDIGDTGELFF. In nucleotides, the CDR3 is TGTGCCAGCAGCCAAGTCGGCAGGGATATTGGGGACACCGGGGAGCTGTTTTTT.

The rearrangement joins TRBV30 to TRBJ1-1; D is uncertain. This CDR3 contains 12 residues. CDR1 and CDR2 (germline): GTSNPN, SVGIG (reference sequence). The V and J ends lost 8 bases and 6 bases respectively, with 16 bases between them. The DNA for the CDR3 is TGTGCCATTCAGCGGAGAGTCGCTGAAGCTTTCTTT. Protein: CAIQRRVAEAFF.

The V call is TRBV7-2, the J call TRBJ2-7, with D perhaps TRBD1 (6 bases). Germline V gene lookup returns CDR1 SGHTA and CDR2 FQGNSA. Trimming took 3 bases from V and 2 from J, leaving 14 bases between them. There are 15 residues in the CDR3. In nucleotides, the CDR3 is TGTGCCAGCAGCTTGTCAGGGACAAAGACCTACGAGCAGTACTTC. This translates into CASSLSGTKTYEQYF.

This rearrangement joins TRBV6-5 to TRBJ2-3; 8 bases match TRBD1. The J segment lost 6 bases and the V segment lost 6 bases, leaving 2 bases of the junction unmatched. This CDR3 comprises 12 residues. CDR1 MNHEY and CDR2 SVGAGI come from the germline V gene. CDR3 residues: CASSRDRDTQYF. CDR3 nucleotide sequence: TGTGCCAGCAGCCGGGACAGGGATACGCAGTATTTT.

This clone appeared a few times. The chain is built from TRBV10-2 and TRBJ2-5; weak D call: TRBD2 (6 bases). V shed 6 bases and J shed 4 bases, with 9 bases lying between them. This CDR3 region has 12 residues. Germline V lookup: CDR1 WSHSY, CDR2 SAAADI. This CDR3 is CASRGLRETQYF. For the CDR3, the DNA is TGCGCCAGCAGGGGACTCCGAGAGACCCAGTACTTC.

This chain joins TRBV19 and TRBJ2-7; TRBD1 matches 11 bases. Looked up from germline, CDR1 is LNHDA and CDR2 is SQIVND (reference sequence). This CDR3 has 13 residues. The ends lost 5 bases at V and 6 bases at J; junction bases unmatched: 3. CDR3 region: CASSSGTGGEQYF. The CDR3 DNA reads as TGTGCCAGTAGTTCCGGGACAGGGGGCGAGCAGTACTTC.

With respect to this clone: A read error may produce the germline difference seen at one junction end. V and J are TRBV6-6 and TRBJ1-1; the match to TRBD1 covers 8 bases. The CDR3 has 16 residues. The germline gives CDR1 MNHNY, CDR2 SVGAGI (reference sequence). The CDR3 DNA reads TGTGCCAGCAGTGACTCCGGACAGGGTGCTTTGCCTGAAGCTTTCTTT. Amino acids: CASSDSGQGALPEAFF.

The chain carries TRBV9 and TRBJ2-7, with D possibly TRBD2 on 5 matching bases. Germline values: CDR1 SGDLS, CDR2 YYNGEE. Trimming cost V 0 bases and J 4 bases, with 14 bases left between them. The length of the CDR3 is 15 residues. The CDR3 bases are TGTGCCAGCAGCGTAGAAGAGGGTATTGGGTACGAGCAGTACTTC. It specifies CASSVEEGIGYEQYF.

The chain recombines TRBV30 with TRBJ2-7; TRBD1 matches 9 bases. The CDR3 covers 14 residues. V shed 0 bases, J shed 4 bases, and the junction held 4 bases outside the gene matches. The V gene's germline CDR1 is GTSNPN and CDR2 SVGIG (reference sequence). In DNA form, the CDR3 reads TGTGCCTGGAGTGTAGGGGACAGGGTTTACGAGCAGTACTTC. Translated: CAWSVGDRVYEQYF.

The J gene is TRBJ2-3, the V gene TRBV5-1, with 12 bases matching TRBD2. The CDR3 totals 17 residues. CDR1 and CDR2 (germline): SGHRS, YFSETQ. V dropped 3 bases and J dropped 1; count of bases not matched to a gene: 6. The CDR3 loop is CASSWTASGRGTDTQYF. CDR3 DNA sequence: TGCGCCAGCAGCTGGACGGCTAGCGGGAGGGGCACAGATACGCAGTATTTT.

The CDR3 reads CASSPDGQGANYGYTF. CDR3 coding DNA: TGTGCCAGCAGTCCTGACGGACAGGGAGCTAACTATGGCTACACCTTC. This chain links TRBV28 with TRBJ1-2, with 8 bases matching TRBD1. The V gene end was trimmed by 5 bases and the J gene end by 0 bases; junction bases not matched to a gene: 8. The CDR3 is 16 amino acids. CDR1 MDHEN and CDR2 SYDVKM come from the germline V gene.

This clone was counted a single time. The genes are TRBV18 and TRBJ2-1, with 12 nucleotides matching TRBD2. V lost 6 bases, J lost 7 bases, and 16 bases stayed unmatched. The CDR3 contains 18 residues. Germline values: CDR1 KGHSH, CDR2 LQKENI. The CDR3 is CASSPSTSGRGSVNEQFF. CDR3 sequence (DNA): TGTGCCAGCTCCCCATCGACTAGCGGGAGAGGGTCGGTGAATGAGCAGTTCTTC.

This clone was seen more than once but under ten times. The genes are TRBV6-5 and TRBJ2-3, with D possibly TRBD2 on 6 matching bases. The germline V gene encodes CDR1 MNHEY and CDR2 SVGAGI. The CDR3 consists of 15 residues. Trimming removed 6 bases at V and 6 bases at J, with 19 bases between. The CDR3 spells CASRDYEGLHDTQYF. CDR3 DNA sequence: TGTGCCAGCAGGGACTACGAAGGCCTCCATGATACGCAGTATTTT.

As for this clone: Other DNA sequences in this specimen translate into the identical CDR3. The rearrangement joins TRBV18 to TRBJ2-7, with 8 bases that match TRBD1. Looked up from germline, CDR1 is KGHSH and CDR2 is LQKENI. J gave up 0 bases and V 3 bases, and 4 bases lay outside the gene matches. The CDR3 is 15 amino acids. In nucleotides, the CDR3 is TGTGCCAGCTCACCCGGGACAGGTAGCTCCTACGAGCAGTACTTC. This gives the protein CASSPGTGSSYEQYF.

The chain joins TRBV30 to TRBJ1-6; D is unresolved. V was cut by 3 bases and J by 11 bases, with 11 bases left in between. The CDR3 spans 12 residues. Germline loops: CDR1 GTSNPN, CDR2 SVGIG (reference sequence). Here the CDR3 reads CAWSDQEAPLHF. CDR3 nucleotide sequence: TGTGCCTGGAGCGATCAAGAGGCACCCCTCCACTTT.

This clone was counted only a few times. This rearrangement joins TRBV5-5 to TRBJ1-5; 9 bases align to TRBD1. With 2 bases clipped from V and 3 bases from J, the junction kept 3 bases outside the gene matches. This CDR3 has 15 residues. Germline loops: CDR1 SGHKS, CDR2 YYEKEE (reference sequence). As DNA, the CDR3 is TGTGCCAGCAGCTTAGGACAGGGGCTCAATCAGCCCCAGCATTTT. This codes for CASSLGQGLNQPQHF.

The chain is built from TRBV27 and TRBJ1-4, with TRBD1 identical over 10 bases. V lost 5 bases and J lost 4; bases outside the gene matches: 7. CDR1 is MNHEY, CDR2 SMNVEV, per germline (reference sequence). This CDR3 contains 16 residues. The CDR3 here is CASSPPGQGFNEKLFF. The DNA of the CDR3 is TGTGCCAGCAGTCCCCCGGGACAGGGGTTTAATGAAAAACTGTTTTTT. Supplemented by reference TRBV27 and TRBJ1-4, the full variable domain reads EAQVTQNPRYLITVTGKKLTVTCSQNMNHEYMSWYRQDPGLGLRQIYYSMNVEVTDKGDVPEGYKVSRKEKRNFPLILESPSPNQTSLYFCASSPPGQGFNEKLFFGSGTQLSVL.